The source of this TCR beta chain is a study of blood T cell repertoires in COVID-19. V trimming: 3 bases; J trimming: 3 bases; junction bases outside the gene matches: 8. Germline V gene sequence: CDR1 SGHNT, CDR2 YYREEE (reference sequence). The CDR3 sequence is 17 residues long. Only in-frame clones appear in the TCRdb table, and some are missing; sequencing was by immunoSEQ multiplex PCR. The table lists about 180,000 clones, about 83% of them singletons. Input material: peripheral blood. The V gene is TRBV5-4, the J gene TRBJ2-2; 10 positions agree with TRBD2. This TCR came from a person in their 70s with COVID-19, enrolled during active disease. CDR3 DNA sequence: TGTGCCAGCAGCTCTCCAGCGGGGGGGCCCCACACCGGGGAGCTGTTTTTT. It specifies CASSSPAGGPHTGELFF.